This entry describes one TCR beta chain. Its antigen remains unknown. These data are taken from a study of T cell responses to AZD1222 COVID-19 vaccine. Study findings and constraints: Donors were chiefly white British, with a greater number of females, and clonal diversity was perhaps underestimated. No day 14 peak samples; only post-peak repertoires were characterized. With dominance at 160-218 and 743-854, vaccine-associated CD4 TCRs spanned spike.

Sequenced by immunoSEQ multiplex PCR; TCRdb stores in-frame clones only, minus some. The table lists approximately 110,000 clones, around 94% of them singletons. The V end was cut by 10 bases, the J end by 0 bases, with 10 bases between. The CDR3 is made up of 13 amino acids. CDR1 and CDR2 from the germline V gene are MDHEN and SYDVKM. This receptor was obtained from an adult in good health. The chain couples TRBV28 to TRBJ1-3; D not resolved. The sample was peripheral blood, taken on day 0 of AZD1222 vaccination. CDR3: CATRVSSGNTIYF. The CDR3 nucleotides are TGTGCCACTCGGGTTAGCTCTGGAAACACCATATATTTT.